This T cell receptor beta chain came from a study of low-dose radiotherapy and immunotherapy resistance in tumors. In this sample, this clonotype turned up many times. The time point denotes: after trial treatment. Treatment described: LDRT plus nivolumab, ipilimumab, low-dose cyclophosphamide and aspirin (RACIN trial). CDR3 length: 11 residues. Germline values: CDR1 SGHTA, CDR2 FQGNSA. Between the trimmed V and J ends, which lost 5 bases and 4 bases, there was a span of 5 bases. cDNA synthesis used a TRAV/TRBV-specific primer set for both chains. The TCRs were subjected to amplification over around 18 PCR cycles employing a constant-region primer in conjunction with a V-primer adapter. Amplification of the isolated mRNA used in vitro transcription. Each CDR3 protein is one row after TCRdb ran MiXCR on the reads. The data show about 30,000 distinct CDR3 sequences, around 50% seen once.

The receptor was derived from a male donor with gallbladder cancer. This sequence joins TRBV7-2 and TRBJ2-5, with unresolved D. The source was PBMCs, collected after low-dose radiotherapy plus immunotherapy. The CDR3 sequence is CASSTTETQYF. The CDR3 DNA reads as TGTGCCAGCAGCACCACAGAGACCCAGTACTTC.